This TCR beta chain was observed in a study of identical twins. Findings and limits, study-wide: While abundant cord blood beta clonotypes carried fewer insertions, memory repertoires showed no such pattern. Compared with models, monozygotic twins showed more out-of-frame TCR alpha sharing.

The table lists this clonotype with a few counts. Its matching antigen is unknown. One junction end disagrees with the germline gene, perhaps due to a read error. Each donor was a healthy Caucasian. This CDR3 is 15 amino acids long. Germline-derived CDR1 and CDR2 are SSHAT and FNYEAQ (reference sequence). Each CDR3 protein gets one entry after TCRdb re-called the 5' RACE reads with MiXCR. The sample lists 450,000 or so distinct CDR3 sequences, approximately 15% seen once, with about 0.52% in the top ten. In addition, the sample was reused for a study of yellow fever vaccine responses in identical twins.

This TCR derives from a woman between 18 and 29 years old in good health. The chain joins TRBV7-7 to TRBJ2-5, with TRBD1 matching over 8 bases. Sequencing input: CD4+ T cells sorted from blood. Written as DNA, the CDR3 is TGTGCTAGCAGCCCCAGGGGGCAAGTCCAAGAGACCCAGTACTTC. It yields the protein CASSPRGQVQETQYF.